The 23 T cell receptor beta chains in this list originate from one sample, sequenced in a study of T-cell reconstitution after alpha-beta-depleted transplantation in children. The TCRbeta library was prepared with unique molecular identifiers. TCRdb analysed the PCR reads with MiXCR anew, one entry per CDR3 protein. The table lists about 580,000 distinct CDR3 sequences, roughly 24% of them singletons. Sequencing was performed on PBMCs, mostly from graft donor cells, taken 360 days after TCRalphabeta/CD19-depleted stem cell transplant. The receptors were sampled from a boy in the first two years of life who had a stem cell transplant for acute myeloid leukemia, so the T cells may come from the graft donor.

In this sample, this clonotype turned up many times. V is TRBV3-1 and J is TRBJ2-3; D not resolved. The CDR3 is made up of 16 amino acids. CDR1 LGHDT and CDR2 YNNKEL come from the germline V gene (reference sequence). Trimming took 4 bases from V and 2 from J, leaving 16 bases between them. The CDR3 DNA reads as TGTGCCAGCAGCCGAACCCCAGTGGACCCCACAGATACGCAGTATTTT. It yields the protein CASSRTPVDPTDTQYF.

This clonotype was counted many times. The CDR3 DNA reads as TGTGCCAGCAGTCCGCTAGCGGGGGAGGCCGGGGAGCTGTTTTTT. Amino acids: CASSPLAGEAGELFF. This chain joins TRBV6-1 and TRBJ2-2; TRBD2 agrees at 10 bases. The CDR3 consists of 15 residues. From germline, CDR1 is MNHNS and CDR2 SASEGT. V dropped 5 bases and J dropped 6; count of bases not matched to a gene: 6.

This clonotype turned up a few times. This sequence joins TRBV6-1 and TRBJ1-6; 7 bases fit TRBD1. J lost 0 bases, V lost 5 bases, and 4 bases had no gene match. The germline V gene has CDR1 MNHNS and CDR2 SASEGT. The CDR3 length is 16 residues. The CDR3 loop is CASSRDSFSYNSPLHF. CDR3 coding DNA: TGTGCCAGCAGTAGGGACAGCTTCTCCTATAATTCACCCCTCCACTTT.

This clonotype appeared a few times. V gene TRBV12-3 or TRBV12-4 combines with J gene TRBJ1-5; TRBD1 matches 8 bases. The trim removed 6 bases at V and 7 bases at J, leaving 14 bases unmatched. The length of the CDR3 is 16 residues. The CDR3 DNA reads TGTGCCAGCAGCCCTCGGACAGGGCCGAAAAAACAGCCCCAGCATTTT. This encodes CASSPRTGPKKQPQHF.

This chain joins TRBV20-1 and TRBJ2-4; D unresolved. The CDR3 is made up of 13 amino acids. The V gene lost 8 bases and the J gene lost 0 bases, with 11 bases spanning the gap. Germline values: CDR1 DFQATT, CDR2 SNEGSKA (reference sequence). DNA of the CDR3: TGCAGTTTTCCGGTGGTAGCCAAAAACATTCAGTACTTC. It encodes CSFPVVAKNIQYF.

This clonotype was picked up a small number of times. V and J are TRBV10-2 and TRBJ2-3, with D tentatively TRBD1 (5 bases). Germline CDR1 and CDR2: WSHSY and SAAADI. The V end was cut by 7 bases, the J end by 2 bases, with 16 bases between. CDR3 length equals 15 residues. The DNA of the CDR3 is TGCGCCAGCATCCCCTCGCGACAGTTCACAGATACGCAGTATTTT. Amino acids: CASIPSRQFTDTQYF.

The chain combines TRBV20-1 with TRBJ1-1, with unresolved D. Trimming cost V 0 bases and J 11 bases, with 10 bases left between them. This CDR3 spans 11 amino acids. CDR1 and CDR2 (germline): DFQATT, SNEGSKA (reference sequence). The CDR3 DNA sequence: TGCAGTGCTAGAGATGGCCGTCTTGCTTTCTTT. It is translated as CSARDGRLAFF.

This clonotype appeared many times. The gene calls are TRBV20-1 and TRBJ2-5; D gene unclear. The CDR3 consists of 12 residues. Trimming took off 0 bases at V and 5 bases at J, with 7 bases between the two ends. Per the germline V gene, CDR1 is DFQATT and CDR2 is SNEGSKA (reference sequence). The CDR3 sequence is CSARDRSETQYF. Here the CDR3 DNA reads TGCAGTGCTAGAGATCGGTCGGAGACCCAGTACTTC.

In this sample, this clonotype turned up a few times. The chain carries TRBV15 and TRBJ2-7; a weak D match, TRBD1 (5 bases). This CDR3 contains 13 residues. The V and J ends lost 0 bases and 10 bases respectively, with 13 bases between them. Germline values: CDR1 LNHNV, CDR2 YYDKDF (reference sequence). The chain's CDR3 is CATSRDPQGTQYF. CDR3 in DNA: TGTGCCACCAGCAGAGATCCCCAGGGAACCCAGTACTTC.

This clonotype appeared a few times. The chain joins TRBV5-5 to TRBJ2-2; D might be TRBD2 (6 bases). The CDR3 consists of 15 residues. CDR1 and CDR2 from the germline V gene are SGHKS and YYEKEE (reference sequence). The germline V and J ends were trimmed by 4 bases and 0 bases, with 10 bases remaining between them. The CDR3 bases are TGTGCCAGCAGCGCCGGGACTCCGAACACCGGGGAGCTGTTTTTT. Translated, it gives CASSAGTPNTGELFF.

This clonotype was detected many times. The chain uses TRBV12-3 or TRBV12-4 and TRBJ2-5; TRBD1 might be the D (6 bases). The V end lost 7 bases, the J end lost 5 bases, and 11 bases lay between the germline ends. This CDR3 is built from 12 residues. Written as DNA, the CDR3 is TGTGCCAGCAAGGGACATAGCGAGACCCAGTACTTC. This gives the protein CASKGHSETQYF.

V is TRBV12-5 and J is TRBJ2-3; D is unclear. V was clipped by 4 bases and J by 0 bases, with 11 bases between them. Germline V gives CDR1 LGHNT, CDR2 FRNRAP. The CDR3 extends over 15 amino acids. In nucleotides, the CDR3 is TGTGCTAGTGGTTCCCCGGGTTCTAGCACAGATACGCAGTATTTT. It encodes CASGSPGSSTDTQYF.

This clonotype was detected only a few times. The V and J genes are TRBV6-5 and TRBJ2-5; 10 nucleotides agree with TRBD1. J was trimmed by 5 bases and V by 1 base; bases with no gene match: 1. Looked up from germline, CDR1 is MNHEY and CDR2 is SVGAGI. The CDR3 has 14 residues. As DNA, the CDR3 is TGTGCCAGCAGTTACTGGGGACAGGGGGAGACCCAGTACTTC. This gives the protein CASSYWGQGETQYF.

The chain couples TRBV11-2 to TRBJ2-7; 7 bases are shared with TRBD1. The CDR3 is made up of 14 amino acids. The V segment lost 4 bases and the J segment 2 bases; nucleotides outside the gene matches: 5. Looked up from germline, CDR1 is SGHAT and CDR2 is FQNNGV. The chain's CDR3 is CASSSQQGTYEQYF. DNA for the CDR3: TGTGCCAGCAGCTCTCAACAGGGGACCTACGAGCAGTACTTC. The full variable domain, with the rest looked up from reference TRBV11-2 and TRBJ2-7, is EAGVAQSPRYKIIEKRQSVAFWCNPISGHATLYWYQQILGQGPKLLIQFQNNGVVDDSQLPKDRFSAERLKGVDSTLKIQPAKLEDSAVYLCASSSQQGTYEQYFGPGTRLTVT.

The rearrangement joins TRBV12-3 or TRBV12-4 to TRBJ2-1; D may match TRBD1 or TRBD2 (5 bases each). V was clipped by 7 bases and J by 6 bases, with 16 bases between them. This CDR3 spans 14 amino acids. CDR3 nucleotide sequence: TGTGCCAGCACCACGGGACGGATGGGCAATGAGCAGTTCTTC. Translating gives CASTTGRMGNEQFF.

The V gene is TRBV7-8, the J gene TRBJ1-3, with unresolved D. Germline values: CDR1 SGHVS, CDR2 FQNEAQ. The CDR3 totals 14 residues. V lost 7 bases and J 0 bases, leaving 10 bases between the germline ends. CDR3 DNA sequence: TGTGCCAGCACCCGGGCTAACTCTGGAAACACCATATATTTT. Translated: CASTRANSGNTIYF. Combining the CDR3 with reference TRBV7-8 and TRBJ1-3 gives the whole variable domain GAGVSQSPRYKVAKRGQDVALRCDPISGHVSLFWYQQALGQGPEFLTYFQNEAQLDKSGLPSDRFFAERPEGSVSTLKIQRTQQEDSAVYLCASTRANSGNTIYFGEGSWLTVV.

This clonotype was seen repeatedly, ten times or more. This chain joins TRBV9 and TRBJ2-3; 7 nucleotides align to TRBD1. V trimming: 4 bases; J trimming: 3 bases; junction bases outside the gene matches: 5. CDR3 length: 14 residues. Germline V gives CDR1 SGDLS, CDR2 YYNGEE. CDR3 coding DNA: TGTGCCAGCAGCACCGGGACAGCAACAGATACGCAGTATTTT. It is translated as CASSTGTATDTQYF.

This clonotype was seen a few times. The chain has TRBV10-1 and TRBJ1-2; 10 bases fit TRBD1. With V trimmed by 7 bases and J by 5 bases, 10 bases remained unmatched. This CDR3 comprises 15 residues. The germline gives CDR1 WNHNN, CDR2 SYGVQD (reference sequence). The CDR3: CASTLGQGIEYGYTF. In DNA, the CDR3 is TGCGCCAGCACCCTGGGACAGGGGATTGAGTATGGCTACACCTTC.

This clonotype was seen many times. The chain has TRBV5-6 and TRBJ1-1; D is unresolved. The CDR3 contains 16 residues. The V end was cut by 4 bases, the J end by 5 bases, with 21 bases between. Germline V CDR1 and CDR2: SGHDT, YYEEEE. CDR3 nucleotide sequence: TGTGCCAGCAGCCCGTTTGGTCCTCCCATGGGTACTGAAGCTTTCTTT. The encoded protein is CASSPFGPPMGTEAFF.

This clonotype was observed at least ten times. The chain carries TRBV6-5 and TRBJ1-2, with 11 bases that match TRBD1. Per the germline V gene, CDR1 is MNHEY and CDR2 is SVGAGI. Trimming cost V 2 bases and J 4 bases; bases outside gene matches: 0. The CDR3 runs to 14 residues. CDR3 residues: CASSYGTGGYGYTF. CDR3 nucleotides: TGTGCCAGCAGTTACGGGACAGGGGGCTATGGCTACACCTTC.

The gene calls are TRBV15 and TRBJ2-1; D might be TRBD1 or TRBD2, each matching 5 bases. The CDR3 sequence is 14 residues long. Germline V gives CDR1 LNHNV, CDR2 YYDKDF (reference sequence). Trimming took off 0 bases at V and 10 bases at J, with 13 bases between the two ends. CDR3 in DNA: TGTGCCACCAGCAGAGATTCGGGGACCTTGGAGCAGTTCTTC. Its protein is CATSRDSGTLEQFF.

J is TRBJ2-5 and V is TRBV15; 8 positions agree with TRBD2. The CDR3 extends over 18 amino acids. With V trimmed by 2 bases and J by 2 bases, 13 bases remained unmatched. Germline CDR1 is LNHNV and CDR2 is YYDKDF (reference sequence). The CDR3 spells CATSRPTISGELQETQYF. The CDR3 DNA reads TGTGCCACCAGCAGACCGACCATTAGCGGGGAGCTGCAAGAGACCCAGTACTTC. The full variable domain, rest sourced from reference TRBV15 and TRBJ2-5, is DAMVIQNPRYQVTQFGKPVTLSCSQTLNHNVMYWYQQKSSQAPKLLFHYYDKDFNNEADTPDNFQSRRPNTSFCFLDIRSPGLGDTAMYLCATSRPTISGELQETQYFGPGTRLLVL.

This clonotype has more than one count but fewer than ten. The CDR3 sequence is CATSDLIAGDRQQFF. The CDR3, as DNA: TGTGCCACCAGTGATTTGATCGCGGGGGACCGCCAGCAGTTCTTC. V is TRBV24-1 and J is TRBJ2-1; TRBD2 agrees at 7 bases. CDR1 is KGHDR and CDR2 is SFDVKD in the germline V gene. V shed 0 bases and J 11 bases; nucleotides not matched to a gene: 9. The CDR3 contains 15 residues.